This T cell receptor (beta chain) was sequenced in a study of OX40 agonist ivuxolimab in advanced cancers. Background on the study: An agonistic anti-OX40 (CD134) antibody, ivuxolimab, was used to treat the patients. Study results and caveats: Patients who responded partially at 0.1-3.0 mg/kg showed clonal expansion ranking among the lowest. Expanded clones were, on average, more numerous in CD8+ T cells than in CD4+.

Libraries were prepared by immunoSEQ multiplex PCR; TCRdb keeps only in-frame clonotypes and omits some of them. The sample comprises tens of thousands of clones, more than 80% of which are singletons, and around 2% rests with the top ten. Concerning this clone: Its antigen is unidentified.

Peripheral blood came from all dose cohorts at three timepoints. The sample was CD4+ or CD8+ T cells sorted from blood, taken in a trial of the OX40 agonist ivuxolimab. The sequence derives from an adult with an advanced solid tumor such as melanoma, head and neck, liver or kidney cancer.

The DNA for the CDR3 is TGTGCCAGCAGCTTGGCCGGGGACTCCTTGGGGTACGAGCAGTACGTC. Its protein is CASSLAGDSLGYEQYV. V usage is TRBV5-6 and J usage is TRBJ2-7, with D perhaps matching TRBD2 (6 bases). V was pared by 0 bases and J by 4 bases, with 17 bases between. Per the germline V gene, CDR1 is SGHDT and CDR2 is YYEEEE. This CDR3 has 16 amino acids.